The subject of this entry is one T cell receptor (beta chain). These data come from a study of T cell changes during pregnancy in multiple sclerosis. Per the germline V gene, CDR1 is MNHNS and CDR2 is SASEGT. V dropped 4 bases and J dropped 6; count of bases not matched to a gene: 5. This CDR3 comprises 14 residues. Using immunoSEQ multiplex PCR, the repertoire was profiled, and TCRdb retains in-frame clones only, with some absent. This table holds tens of thousands of clones, about 91% found once. The V gene is TRBV6-1, the J gene TRBJ2-2; TRBD2 agrees at 7 bases. The TCR originated in a female donor in good health, enrolled as a control in a pregnancy study. The sample here was CD4+ T cells from peripheral blood mononuclear cells, taken after pregnancy. CDR3 sequence: CASSGGAGSGELFF. The CDR3 DNA follows: TGTGCCAGCAGTGGAGGAGCGGGGTCCGGGGAGCTGTTTTTT.